This is a list of T cell receptor beta chains from one sample in a study of T-cell memory formation after mild COVID-19. TCRdb ran MiXCR on the 5' RACE reads and lists one entry per CDR3 protein. The repertoire includes about 110,000 distinct CDR3 sequences, roughly a sixth of them detected once, and roughly 5.5% sits in the top ten. Material: PBMCs or a T cell subset sorted from them (not recorded which). Receptor source: a man aged 18 to 30 who had mild COVID-19 (a few samples of this study predate the infection). Cell type and time point are not known. CDR3s include the opening cysteine and the closing phenylalanine or tryptophan. The order of the fields is V gene, D gene, J gene, clone size, CDR3 protein, CDR3 DNA. D genes are given only for firm matches. Size values are once, few and many counts, or a class for expanded clones, and some rows have none.

TRBV30	NA	TRBJ1-1	once	CAWSPLNTEAFF	TGTGCCTGGAGTCCCCTAAACACTGAAGCTTTCTTT
TRBV7-2	TRBD1	TRBJ1-2	many	CASSLGSGQAIYGYTF	TGTGCCAGCAGCTTAGGCTCGGGACAGGCTATCTATGGCTACACCTTC
TRBV2	TRBD1	TRBJ1-6	few	CASILQGSGSSPLHF	TGTGCCAGCATTTTACAGGGGAGCGGGAGTTCACCCCTCCACTTT
TRBV12-3/TRBV12-4	TRBD1	TRBJ1-1	few	CASGQGRNTEAFF	TGTGCCTCCGGACAGGGAAGGAACACTGAAGCTTTCTTT
TRBV7-9	NA	TRBJ2-2	NA	CASNPAQGPSGELFF	TGTGCCAGCAACCCAGCACAGGGACCCAGCGGGGAGCTGTTTTTT
TRBV5-1	TRBD2	TRBJ2-3	few	CASRRGVDTQYF	TGCGCCAGCAGACGGGGGGTAGATACGCAGTATTTT
TRBV5-6	NA	TRBJ1-5	few	CASSLAIGGQPQHF	TGTGCCAGCAGCTTGGCCATTGGGGGCCAGCCCCAGCATTTT
TRBV3-1	NA	TRBJ2-1	many	CASSKRADSYNEQFF	TGTGCCAGCAGCAAAAGGGCCGACAGTTACAATGAGCAGTTCTTC
TRBV5-1	TRBD1	TRBJ2-5	few	CASSLSSTGGEETQYF	TGCGCCAGCAGCTTGTCATCGACAGGGGGCGAGGAGACCCAGTACTTC
TRBV4-3	NA	TRBJ1-2	few	CASSQDWRTYGYTF	TGCGCCAGCAGCCAAGATTGGAGGACCTATGGCTACACCTTC
TRBV2	NA	TRBJ2-2	few	CASTGSSVRGELFF	TGTGCCAGCACCGGGAGCAGCGTCCGAGGGGAGCTGTTTTTT
TRBV5-1	NA	TRBJ2-2	many	CASSFAKNTGELFF	TGCGCCAGCAGCTTCGCCAAGAACACCGGGGAGCTGTTTTTT
TRBV7-2	TRBD2	TRBJ2-7	NA	CASSSTPGLAVGGYEQYF	TGTGCCAGCAGCTCGACACCGGGACTAGCGGTAGGAGGCTACGAGCAGTACTTC
TRBV11-2	NA	TRBJ2-5	NA	CASSLPGGRPVAQYF	TGTGCCAGCAGCTTACCGGGCGGCCGGCCAGTGGCCCAGTACTTC
TRBV3-1	NA	TRBJ2-3	few	CASSQDLGRATDTQYF	TGTGCCAGCAGCCAAGATTTGGGCAGGGCCACAGATACGCAGTATTTT
TRBV5-1	NA	TRBJ2-4	few	CASSADSYGDIQYF	TGCGCCAGCAGCGCCGACTCGTATGGGGACATTCAGTACTTC
TRBV11-2	NA	TRBJ2-2	NA	CASSLDLLNTGELFF	TGTGCCAGCAGCTTAGATCTCTTGAACACCGGGGAGCTGTTTTTT
TRBV12-3/TRBV12-4	NA	TRBJ2-1	NA	CASSPRGTGYNEQFF	TGTGCCAGCAGTCCCCGGGGGACGGGGTACAATGAGCAGTTCTTC
TRBV7-2	NA	TRBJ2-2	few	CASSLFRGLFF	TGTGCCAGCAGCTTATTCAGGGGGCTGTTTTTT
TRBV12-3/TRBV12-4	NA	TRBJ2-5	few	CASSLEARGWETQYF	TGTGCCAGCAGTTTAGAGGCCAGGGGCTGGGAGACCCAGTACTTC
TRBV3-1	NA	TRBJ1-2	few	CASSQAAGYTF	TGTGCCAGCAGCCAAGCTGCAGGCTACACCTTC
TRBV7-2	NA	TRBJ2-3	few	CASSQGGHLSTDTQYF	TGTGCCAGCAGTCAAGGTGGCCACCTGAGCACAGATACGCAGTATTTT
TRBV19	TRBD2	TRBJ2-4	NA	CASSPWEGNKNIQYF	TGTGCCAGTAGTCCCTGGGAGGGAAACAAAAACATTCAGTACTTC
TRBV2	NA	TRBJ1-6	few	CASSGYSPLHF	TGTGCCAGCAGTGGCTATTCACCCCTCCACTTT
TRBV7-9	NA	TRBJ1-1	many	CASSSEQGNTEAFF	TGTGCCAGCAGCTCCGAACAGGGGAACACTGAAGCTTTCTTT
TRBV11-2	NA	TRBJ2-4	many	CASSSGTQNIQYF	TGTGCCAGCAGCTCTGGGACACAAAACATTCAGTACTTC
TRBV5-1	NA	TRBJ2-3	NA	CASSPGPSTDTQYF	TGCGCCAGCAGTCCGGGACCCTCCACAGATACGCAGTATTTT
TRBV5-1	NA	TRBJ2-1	few	CASSFAGAWGNEQFF	TGCGCCAGCAGCTTTGCGGGGGCGTGGGGGAATGAGCAGTTCTTC
TRBV5-1	TRBD1	TRBJ2-7	few	CASSLDQGAEQYF	TGCGCCAGCAGCTTGGATCAGGGGGCCGAGCAGTACTTC
TRBV6-2/TRBV6-3	TRBD1	TRBJ1-5	NA	CASIWGKGASNQPQHF	TGTGCCAGCATCTGGGGGAAGGGGGCGAGCAATCAGCCCCAGCATTTT
TRBV20-1	TRBD1	TRBJ1-5	few	CSAQTGDSNQPQHF	TGCAGTGCCCAGACAGGGGATAGCAATCAGCCCCAGCATTTT
TRBV12-3/TRBV12-4	NA	TRBJ2-3	few	CASSAWRAGRDTQYF	TGTGCCAGCAGCGCTTGGCGGGCCGGTCGGGATACGCAGTATTTT
TRBV10-1	TRBD2	TRBJ2-2	few	CASSGLAGPYTGELFF	TGCGCCAGCAGTGGGCTAGCGGGGCCATACACCGGGGAGCTGTTTTTT
TRBV6-5	NA	TRBJ1-1	NA	CASSRRGGAGPEAFF	TGTGCCAGCAGCCGTAGAGGGGGGGCAGGGCCTGAAGCTTTCTTT
TRBV7-2	NA	TRBJ2-5	many	CASSLGSFLETQYF	TGTGCCAGCAGCTTAGGGAGCTTTCTAGAGACCCAGTACTTC
TRBV11-2	NA	TRBJ1-3	NA	CASSSSVGNTIYF	TGTGCCAGCAGCTCAAGCGTCGGAAACACCATATATTTT
TRBV4-3	NA	TRBJ2-1	NA	CASSQEAGQNRPSNEQFF	TGCGCCAGCAGCCAAGAAGCCGGGCAGAACAGGCCTTCCAATGAGCAGTTCTTC
TRBV20-1	NA	TRBJ2-5	NA	CSARGRGFFRETQYF	TGCAGTGCTAGAGGCCGGGGTTTCTTTCGAGAGACCCAGTACTTC
TRBV6-2/TRBV6-3	NA	TRBJ2-2	NA	CASSFANTGELFF	TGTGCCAGCAGTTTTGCGAACACCGGGGAGCTGTTTTTT
TRBV6-5	NA	TRBJ1-1	NA	CASSTLSLGTEAFF	TGTGCCAGCAGTACCCTTAGCCTCGGGACAGAAGCTTTCTTT
TRBV20-1	NA	TRBJ2-5	NA	CSARAGSLETQYF	TGCAGTGCTAGAGCGGGCAGCTTAGAGACCCAGTACTTC
TRBV18	NA	TRBJ1-1	few	CASSPPGQADKAFF	TGTGCCAGCTCACCACCGGGCCAGGCCGACAAAGCTTTCTTT
TRBV7-8	TRBD2	TRBJ2-5	many	CASSLRTSGSQETQYF	TGTGCCAGCAGCTTACGGACTAGCGGGTCCCAAGAGACCCAGTACTTC
TRBV3-1	NA	TRBJ2-3	few	CASSQEWGRGDTQYF	TGTGCCAGCAGCCAAGAGTGGGGGCGCGGGGATACGCAGTATTTT
TRBV7-3	TRBD2	TRBJ2-2	few	CASSPSGDTGELFF	TGTGCCAGCAGCCCCAGCGGGGACACCGGGGAGCTGTTTTTT
TRBV7-2	NA	TRBJ1-4	NA	CASSLGRDRGKLFF	TGTGCCAGCAGCCTGGGACGGGATCGCGGAAAACTGTTTTTT
TRBV6-4	TRBD2	TRBJ2-3	NA	CASSDTSGGADTQYF	TGTGCCAGCAGTGACACTAGCGGGGGGGCAGATACGCAGTATTTT
TRBV5-8	TRBD1	TRBJ2-7	NA	CASSLVVGTVYEQYF	TGTGCCAGCAGCTTGGTCGTCGGGACAGTGTACGAGCAGTACTTC
TRBV20-1	TRBD2	TRBJ2-1	few	CSAGGTSGGPNEQFF	TGCAGTGCCGGAGGGACTAGCGGGGGGCCTAATGAGCAGTTCTTC
TRBV30	NA	TRBJ1-4	NA	CASTGLGAYEKLFF	TGTGCCTCCACAGGGTTGGGGGCATATGAAAAACTGTTTTTT
TRBV9	TRBD1	TRBJ1-2	once	CASSVELRQGSDGYTF	TGTGCCAGCAGCGTAGAATTACGACAGGGGAGTGATGGCTACACCTTC